A selection of T cell receptor beta chains follows, all from one sample in a study of blood T cells in healthy people across ages. TCRdb reprocessed the 5' RACE reads via MiXCR and lists one record per CDR3 protein. Here the sample spans about 1.8 million distinct CDR3 sequences, 40% to 55% being singletons. The sequenced material came from blood. The receptors here all came from a woman between 35 and 50 years old in good health. The conserved cysteine and the conserved F or W are not part of the CDR3 here.

v_call | cdr3_aa
TRBV6-5 | ASSYLQGFPDTQY
TRBV7-9 | ASSHQGQLNYGYT
TRBV2 | ASSVPFQAGKF
TRBV4-1 | ASSRPGPVHEQF
TRBV20-1 | SARDYLSGKNIQY
TRBV7-2 | ASSLVASGGARETQY
TRBV5-5 | ASSLGILAGYEQY
TRBV7-2 | ASTLDRVKGYT
TRBV28 | ASSFAGRSHDGYGYT
TRBV6-4 | ASSESGGAADTQY
TRBV29-1 | SVDWGDRNTEAF
TRBV2 | ASSVNGEDYGYT
TRBV10-3 | ATSSDNSGLPDTQY
TRBV20-1 | SAGGKNTGELF
TRBV12-3/TRBV12-4 | ASSFVGPTDTQY
TRBV6-5 | ASRALGNEQF
TRBV4-3 | ASSQIMANYGYT
TRBV7-2 | ASSLVGRVSNTDTQY
TRBV5-1 | ASSLGGGGEEAF
TRBV28 | ASSFTAGNSPLH
TRBV9 | ASSVGLGDEQF
TRBV6-5 | ASSHGADGYT
TRBV5-1 | ASSFEGDRVYEQY
TRBV15 | ATSRDARPPNEKLF
TRBV7-2 | ASSKDRGPSGNQPQH
TRBV20-1 | SASPGHKQPQH
TRBV20-1 | SASNLAGVSLYADTQY
TRBV5-1 | ASSWTGGSSEQY
TRBV7-2 | ASSTGGTGVVYSEQF
TRBV12-3/TRBV12-4 | ASSHSVDSNQPQH
TRBV20-1 | SARGVQNIQY
TRBV5-4 | ASSPGTSGGHRF
TRBV7-2 | ASSSRAGQVNEKLF
TRBV29-1 | SVDSGLSTEAF
TRBV24-1 | ATQGQSSYNEQF
TRBV7-2 | ASSLAGRGGNYGYT